The rows below give T cell receptor beta chains drawn from one sample of a study of OX40 agonist ivuxolimab in advanced cancers. The method was immunoSEQ multiplex PCR; TCRdb's version includes in-frame clones alone and lacks a portion of them. The table lists fewer than 70,000 clones, roughly 84% of them singletons. Sequences were derived from CD4+ or CD8+ T cells sorted from blood, sampled in a trial of the OX40 agonist ivuxolimab. These receptors were collected from an adult with an advanced solid tumor such as melanoma, head and neck, liver or kidney cancer. CDR3s leave out the opening cysteine and the closing phenylalanine or tryptophan.

v_gene	len	j_gene	CDR3aa
TRBV28	10	TRBJ1-5	ASSWSNQPQH
TRBV6-4	13	TRBJ1-2	ASKKVGRAWMGYT
TRBV19	12	TRBJ2-7	ASSMGWGPYEQY
TRBV6-5	13	.	ASRSPGQGSYEQY
TRBV10-3	12	TRBJ2-5	AISEGTPQETQY
TRBV11-2	12	TRBJ1-2	ASSLSRGNYGYT
TRBV6-5	13	TRBJ2-1	ASSRSGSSYNEQF
TRBV7-9	10	TRBJ1-2	ASSSGDYGYT
TRBV11-2	14	TRBJ1-6	ASSLGKHRGNSPLH
TRBV2	15	TRBJ1-5	ASSPLGPGYSNQPQH
TRBV11-3	11	TRBJ2-2	ASSQASAGELF
TRBV6-6	10	TRBJ2-1	ASSPRINEQF
TRBV7-2	12	TRBJ2-1	ASSLVAGRDEQF
TRBV7-3	11	TRBJ1-2	ASSLDRAGSRT
TRBV7-8	16	TRBJ2-5	ASSKSGLAGGLSETQY
TRBV29-1	14	TRBJ1-1	SVEALRATLNTEAF
TRBV11-2	14	TRBJ1-6	ASSLGQGSYNSPLH
TRBV7-7	14	TRBJ2-2	ASSLMAGSNTGELF
TRBV6-1	14	TRBJ1-5	ASSERTGGGNQPQH
TRBV5-6	12	TRBJ1-1	ASSLAARGTEAF
TRBV27	12	TRBJ1-5	ASRPTGANQPQH
TRBV6-5	13	TRBJ1-2	ASSYLEQARGGYT
TRBV6-5	11	TRBJ2-5	ASIGSLEETQY
TRBV7-9	11	TRBJ2-7	ASSLGTNYEQY
TRBV7-8	14	TRBJ1-3	ASSLGRQSSGNTIY
TRBV11-3	11	TRBJ2-5	ASSNLAEETQY
TRBV18	13	TRBJ1-5	ASSLDGNSNQPQH
TRBV2	13	TRBJ2-3	ASRTTGLPTDTQY
TRBV7-2	14	TRBJ2-2	ASSLTGLAVSGELF
TRBV7-2	12	TRBJ1-5	ASSFQATDQPQH
TRBV19	15	TRBJ1-5	ASSDRGTPRGNQPQH
TRBV19	14	TRBJ2-3	ASSNPDRGGTDTQY
TRBV5-1	13	TRBJ1-2	ASWEGQSRNYGYT
TRBV7-9	11	TRBJ2-7	ASRSITGPSAY
TRBV6-5	11	TRBJ2-7	ASSSGRGYEQY
TRBV9	12	TRBJ1-3	ASSSQGAGNTIY
TRBV4-1	13	TRBJ2-3	ASSQEGARTDTQY
TRBV5-1	14	TRBJ1-4	ASSLALAATNEKLF
TRBV19	14	TRBJ1-1	ASSIDAQGLNTEAF
TRBV6-6	13	TRBJ1-1	ASSARGIGGPEAF
TRBV9	13	TRBJ2-5	ASSAAQNRRETQY
TRBV6-6	12	TRBJ1-1	ASSRGGEVTEAF
TRBV5-4	13	TRBJ1-1	ASSPTGGSSTEAF
TRBV6-1	9	TRBJ1-1	ASNQGTEAF
TRBV4-1	15	TRBJ1-3	ASSQDDRASSGNTIY
TRBV18	15	TRBJ2-6	ASSPGHLTTGANVLT
TRBV9	13	TRBJ2-1	ASSVLTSGNNEQF
TRBV29-1	12	TRBJ2-2	SVGTGTNTGELF
TRBV27	12	TRBJ1-2	ASSLYPLNYGYT
TRBV5-6	11	TRBJ1-1	ASSFAPPGGAF
TRBV9	11	TRBJ1-5	ASSVGENQPQH
TRBV5-4	13	TRBJ2-7	ASSSSGVPPIEQY
TRBV6-6	10	TRBJ1-2	ASGTGFYGYT
TRBV4-2	15	TRBJ1-5	ASSQDSTGASNQPQH
TRBV14	12	TRBJ2-1	ASRGLAGYNEQF
TRBV2	11	TRBJ1-2	ASSETASYGYT
TRBV18	17	TRBJ1-5	ASSAIETGTDRSNQPQH
TRBV7-9	11	TRBJ1-5	ASSLGVGGPQH
TRBV5-1	11	TRBJ2-7	ASSLPDGYEQY
TRBV6-5	13	TRBJ1-1	ASSRPGQGNTEAF